This TCR beta chain was sequenced during a study of vaccination and CD4 T cells after COVID-19. Study overall: Median time from second vaccine dose to sampling was about 70 days (14 to 241).

At the Johns Hopkins FTIC core, DNA taken from cultured CD4+ T cells was sequenced by way of the Oncomine TCR Beta short-read assay. TCRdb fed the PCR reads into MiXCR, producing one record per CDR3 protein. Of around 4,200 distinct CDR3 sequences in the sample, about a third were seen once. Study conclusions and caveats: Relatively small numbers of convalescent patients were studied, with no early post-infection timepoints included.

Specified treatment: approximately nine-day PBMC culture with coronavirus spike peptide pools or control peptides (ViraFEST assay). CD4+ T lymphocytes from the unexposed donor were collected before the COVID-19 pandemic (2011-2018). Half-medium replacement with fresh IL-2 medium took place on days 3 and 7. This clonotype was detected a few times. Antigen specificity is unknown. V shed 4 bases, J shed 6 bases, and the junction held 9 bases outside the gene matches. CDR3 length: 16 amino acids. Germline CDR1 LNHDA, CDR2 SQIVND (reference sequence). Sequenced material: CD4+ T cells from blood, cultured in vitro. The sequence was collected from a human donor in good health. The gene calls are TRBV19 and TRBJ1-2; TRBD1 agrees at 12 bases. In DNA, the CDR3 is TGTGCCAGTAGTAGGGGACGGGACAGGGGGCAAGATGGCTACACCTTC. Protein product: CASSRGRDRGQDGYTF.